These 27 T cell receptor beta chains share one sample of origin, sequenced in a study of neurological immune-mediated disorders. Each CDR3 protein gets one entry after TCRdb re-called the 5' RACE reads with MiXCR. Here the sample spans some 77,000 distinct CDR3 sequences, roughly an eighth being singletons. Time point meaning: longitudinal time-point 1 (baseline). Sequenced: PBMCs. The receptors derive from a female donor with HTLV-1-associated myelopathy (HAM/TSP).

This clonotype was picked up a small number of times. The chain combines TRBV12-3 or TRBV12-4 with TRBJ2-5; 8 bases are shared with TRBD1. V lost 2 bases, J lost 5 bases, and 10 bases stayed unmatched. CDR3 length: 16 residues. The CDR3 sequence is CASSLRDRRGHETQYF. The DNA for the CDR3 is TGTGCCAGCAGTTTACGGGACAGGAGGGGTCATGAGACCCAGTACTTC.

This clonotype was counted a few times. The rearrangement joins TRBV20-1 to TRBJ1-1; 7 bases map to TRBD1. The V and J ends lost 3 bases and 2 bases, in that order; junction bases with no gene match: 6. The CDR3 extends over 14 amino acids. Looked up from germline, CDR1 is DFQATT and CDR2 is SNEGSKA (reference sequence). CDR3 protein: CSASRQGANTEAFF. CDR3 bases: TGCAGTGCTAGCAGACAGGGAGCAAACACTGAAGCTTTCTTT.

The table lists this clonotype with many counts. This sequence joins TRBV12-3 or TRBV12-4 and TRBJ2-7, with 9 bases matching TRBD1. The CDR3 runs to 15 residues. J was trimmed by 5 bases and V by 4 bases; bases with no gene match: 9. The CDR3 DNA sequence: TGTGCCAGCAGTTCCCCGGACAGGGGCGAGGACGAGCAGTACTTC. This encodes CASSSPDRGEDEQYF.

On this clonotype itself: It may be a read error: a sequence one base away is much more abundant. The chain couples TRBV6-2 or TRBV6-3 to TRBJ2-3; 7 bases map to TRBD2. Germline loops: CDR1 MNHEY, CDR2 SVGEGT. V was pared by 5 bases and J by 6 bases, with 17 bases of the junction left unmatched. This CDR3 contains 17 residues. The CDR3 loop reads CASSQRGTMSEMDTQYF. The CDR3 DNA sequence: TGTGCCAGCAGTCAGCGCGGGACTATGTCGGAAATGGATACGCAGTATTTT.

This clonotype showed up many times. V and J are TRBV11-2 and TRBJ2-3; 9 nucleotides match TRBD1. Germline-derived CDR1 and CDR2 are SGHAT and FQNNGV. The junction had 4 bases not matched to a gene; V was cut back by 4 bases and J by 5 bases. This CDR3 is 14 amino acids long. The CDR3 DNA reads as TGTGCCAGCAGCTCCGGGACAGGGATAGATACGCAGTATTTT. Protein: CASSSGTGIDTQYF.

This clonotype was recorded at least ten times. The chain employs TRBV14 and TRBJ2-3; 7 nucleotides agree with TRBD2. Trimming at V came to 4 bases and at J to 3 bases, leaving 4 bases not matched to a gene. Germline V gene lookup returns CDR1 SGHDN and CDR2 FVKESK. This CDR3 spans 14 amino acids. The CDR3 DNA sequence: TGTGCCAGCAGCCGCGGGGGAGGGACAGATACGCAGTATTTT. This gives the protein CASSRGGGTDTQYF. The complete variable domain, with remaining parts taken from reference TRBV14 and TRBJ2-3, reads EAGVTQFPSHSVIEKGQTVTLRCDPISGHDNLYWYRRVMGKEIKFLLHFVKESKQDESGMPNNRFLAERTGGTYSTLKVQPAELEDSGVYFCASSRGGGTDTQYFGPGTRLTVL.

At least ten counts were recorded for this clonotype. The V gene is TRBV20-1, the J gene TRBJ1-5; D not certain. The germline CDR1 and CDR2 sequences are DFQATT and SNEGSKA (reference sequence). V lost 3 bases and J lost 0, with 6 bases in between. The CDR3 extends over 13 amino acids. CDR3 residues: CSASEDSNQPQHF. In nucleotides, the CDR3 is TGCAGTGCTAGTGAGGATAGCAATCAGCCCCAGCATTTT.

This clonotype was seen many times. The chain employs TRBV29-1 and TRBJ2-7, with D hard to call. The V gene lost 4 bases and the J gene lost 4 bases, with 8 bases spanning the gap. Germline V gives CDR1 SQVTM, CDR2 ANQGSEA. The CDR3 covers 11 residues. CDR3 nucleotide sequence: TGCAGCGTTGGCCTTAGTTACGAGCAGTACTTC. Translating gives CSVGLSYEQYF.

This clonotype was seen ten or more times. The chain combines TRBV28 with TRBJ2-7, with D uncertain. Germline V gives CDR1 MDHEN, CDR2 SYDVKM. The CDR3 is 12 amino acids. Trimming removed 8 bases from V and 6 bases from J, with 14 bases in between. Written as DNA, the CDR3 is TGTGCCAGCGGAAGTAATGTGGGCGAGCAGTACTTC. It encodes CASGSNVGEQYF.

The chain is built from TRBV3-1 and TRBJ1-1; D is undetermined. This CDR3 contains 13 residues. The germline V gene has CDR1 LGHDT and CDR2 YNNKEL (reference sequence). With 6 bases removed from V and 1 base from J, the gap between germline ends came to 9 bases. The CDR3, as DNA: TGTGCCAGCAGTCGTAAAGAGAACACTGAAGCTTTCTTT. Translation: CASSRKENTEAFF.

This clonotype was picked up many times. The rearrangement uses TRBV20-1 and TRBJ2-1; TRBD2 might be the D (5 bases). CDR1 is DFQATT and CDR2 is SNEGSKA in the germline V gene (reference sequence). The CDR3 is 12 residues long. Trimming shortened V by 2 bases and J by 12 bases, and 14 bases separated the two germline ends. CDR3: CSARWTGIGQFF. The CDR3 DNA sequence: TGCAGTGCTAGATGGACGGGGATAGGGCAGTTCTTC.

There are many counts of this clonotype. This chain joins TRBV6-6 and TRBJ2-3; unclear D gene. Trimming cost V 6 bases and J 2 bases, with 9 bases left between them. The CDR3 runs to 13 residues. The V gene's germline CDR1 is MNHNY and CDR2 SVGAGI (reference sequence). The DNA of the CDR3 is TGTGCCAGCAGGTCAACGACCACAGATACGCAGTATTTT. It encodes CASRSTTTDTQYF.

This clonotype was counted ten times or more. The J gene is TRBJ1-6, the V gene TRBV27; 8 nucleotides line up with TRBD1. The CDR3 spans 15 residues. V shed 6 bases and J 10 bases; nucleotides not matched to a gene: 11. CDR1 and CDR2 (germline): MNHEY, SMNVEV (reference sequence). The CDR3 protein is CASRTPDRVWSPLHF. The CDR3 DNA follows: TGTGCCAGCAGGACCCCGGACAGGGTTTGGTCACCCCTCCACTTT.

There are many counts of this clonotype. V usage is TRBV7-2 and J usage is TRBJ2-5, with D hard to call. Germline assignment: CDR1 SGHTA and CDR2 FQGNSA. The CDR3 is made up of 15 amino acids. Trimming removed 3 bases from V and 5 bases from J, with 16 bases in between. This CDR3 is CASSLWTSVSETQYF. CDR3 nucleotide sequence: TGTGCCAGCAGCTTGTGGACGAGCGTTTCGGAGACCCAGTACTTC.

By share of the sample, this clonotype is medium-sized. Written as DNA, the CDR3 is TGCGCCAGCAGCTTGGCGACAGGGGGTTCAGATACGCAGTATTTT. It codes for CASSLATGGSDTQYF. V and J are TRBV5-1 and TRBJ2-3, with TRBD1 identical over 9 bases. CDR3 size: 15 residues. Germline values: CDR1 SGHRS, CDR2 YFSETQ. With V trimmed by 0 bases and J by 4 bases, 3 bases remained unmatched. The whole variable domain, filled in from reference TRBV5-1 and TRBJ2-3, reads KAGVTQTPRYLIKTRGQQVTLSCSPISGHRSVSWYQQTPGQGLQFLFEYFSETQRNKGNFPGRFSGRQFSNSRSEMNVSTLELGDSALYLCASSLATGGSDTQYFGPGTRLTVL.

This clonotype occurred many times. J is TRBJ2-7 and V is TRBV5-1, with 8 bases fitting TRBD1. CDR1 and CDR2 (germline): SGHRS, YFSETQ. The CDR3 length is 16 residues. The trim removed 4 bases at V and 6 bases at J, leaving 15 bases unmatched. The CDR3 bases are TGCGCCAGCAGCCTCACTCTCCCGGGACAGGCGTGCGAGCAGTACTTC. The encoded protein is CASSLTLPGQACEQYF.

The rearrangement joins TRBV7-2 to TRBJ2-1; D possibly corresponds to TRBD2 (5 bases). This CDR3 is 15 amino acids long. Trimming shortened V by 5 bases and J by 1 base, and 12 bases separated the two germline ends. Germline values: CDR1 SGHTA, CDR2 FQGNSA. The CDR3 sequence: CASSLGLQSYNEQFF. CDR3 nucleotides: TGTGCCAGCAGCCTTGGACTTCAATCCTACAATGAGCAGTTCTTC.

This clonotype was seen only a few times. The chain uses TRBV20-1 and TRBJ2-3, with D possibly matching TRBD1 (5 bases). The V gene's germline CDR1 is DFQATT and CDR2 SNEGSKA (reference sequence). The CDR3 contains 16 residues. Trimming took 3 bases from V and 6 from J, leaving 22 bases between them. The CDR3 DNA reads TGCAGTGCTAGGGAACGACACCAGGACAAGTGGGATACGCAGTATTTT. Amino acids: CSARERHQDKWDTQYF.

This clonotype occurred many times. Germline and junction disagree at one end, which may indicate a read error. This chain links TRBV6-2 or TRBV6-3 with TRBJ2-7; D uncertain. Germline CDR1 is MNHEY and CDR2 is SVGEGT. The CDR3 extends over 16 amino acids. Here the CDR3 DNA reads TGTTCCAGCAGTTACTCTCTGGGCCCACTATCCTACGAGCAGTACTTC. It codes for CSSSYSLGPLSYEQYF.

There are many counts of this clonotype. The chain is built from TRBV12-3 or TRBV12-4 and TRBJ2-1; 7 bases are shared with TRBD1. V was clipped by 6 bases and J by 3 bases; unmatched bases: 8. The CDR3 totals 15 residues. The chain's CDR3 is CASRRTGTVYNEQFF. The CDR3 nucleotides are TGTGCCAGCAGGAGAACCGGGACAGTCTACAATGAGCAGTTCTTC.

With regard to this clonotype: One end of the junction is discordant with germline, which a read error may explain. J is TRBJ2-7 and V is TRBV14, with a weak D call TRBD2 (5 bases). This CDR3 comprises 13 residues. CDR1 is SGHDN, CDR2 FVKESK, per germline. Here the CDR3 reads CASSHGLTYEQDF. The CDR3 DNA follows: TGTGCCAGCAGCCACGGACTCACCTACGAGCAGGACTTC.

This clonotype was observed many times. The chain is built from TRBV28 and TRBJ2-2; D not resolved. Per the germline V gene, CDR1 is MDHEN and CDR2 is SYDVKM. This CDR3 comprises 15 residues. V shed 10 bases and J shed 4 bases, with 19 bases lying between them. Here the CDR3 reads CATQQTSWGTGELFF. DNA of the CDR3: TGTGCCACCCAACAAACAAGCTGGGGCACCGGGGAGCTGTTTTTT.

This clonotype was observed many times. The CDR3 DNA reads as TGCGCCAGCAGCCAACTACAGGGGTTCAATCAGCCCCAGCATTTT. Amino acids: CASSQLQGFNQPQHF. This rearrangement joins TRBV4-1 to TRBJ1-5; 7 bases fit TRBD1. V dropped 2 bases and J dropped 3; count of bases not matched to a gene: 4. The CDR3 consists of 15 residues. CDR1 is MGHRA, CDR2 YSYEKL, per germline.

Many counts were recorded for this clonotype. Here the CDR3 DNA reads TGCGCCAGCAGCTTGGAAGACCCTAGGGTCGAGCAGTACTTC. Protein product: CASSLEDPRVEQYF. The J gene is TRBJ2-7, the V gene TRBV5-1, with D uncertain. The germline gives CDR1 SGHRS, CDR2 YFSETQ. Trimming left V 0 bases short and J 6 bases short, with 13 bases between. This CDR3 has 14 residues.

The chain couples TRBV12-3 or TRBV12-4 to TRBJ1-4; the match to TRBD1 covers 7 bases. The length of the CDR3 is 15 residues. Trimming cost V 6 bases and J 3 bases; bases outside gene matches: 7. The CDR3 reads CASRQGIGANEKLFF. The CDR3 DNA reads TGTGCCAGCAGACAGGGGATCGGTGCTAATGAAAAACTGTTTTTT.

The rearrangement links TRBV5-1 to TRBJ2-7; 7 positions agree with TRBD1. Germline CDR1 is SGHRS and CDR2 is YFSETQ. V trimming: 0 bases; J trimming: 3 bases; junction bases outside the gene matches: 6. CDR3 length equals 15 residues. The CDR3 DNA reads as TGCGCCAGCAGCTTGGCCCCGGGACAGAACTACGAGCAGTACTTC. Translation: CASSLAPGQNYEQYF.

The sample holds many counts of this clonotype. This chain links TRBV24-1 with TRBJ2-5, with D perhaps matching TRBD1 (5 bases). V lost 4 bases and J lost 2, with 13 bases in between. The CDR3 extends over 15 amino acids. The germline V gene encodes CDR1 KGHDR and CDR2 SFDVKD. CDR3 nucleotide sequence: TGTGCCACCAGTGACGGACGGACATATCAAGAGACCCAGTACTTC. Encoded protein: CATSDGRTYQETQYF.